This section outlines one T cell receptor (beta chain) sequence together with its context. Its antigen is not identified. This specimen belongs to a study of CD8 T cells in ankylosing spondylitis. TCRdb recomputed calls from the 5' RACE reads with MiXCR, one row per CDR3 protein. The table shows roughly 200,000 distinct CDR3 sequences, with roughly 13% occurring only once. The germline CDR1 and CDR2 sequences are LNHDA and SQIVND (reference sequence). The CDR3 is 11 residues long. Deletions cut 10 bases from V and 4 bases from J, with 10 bases between. Whole-study results and caveats: What seemed typical of ankylosing spondylitis blood was a TCR beta motif built from roughly 8 highly homologous variants.

The receptor was isolated from a male donor with ankylosing spondylitis or in good health (not recorded which). The specimen was blood, either unsorted or a sorted T cell fraction (not recorded which). This chain connects TRBV19 to TRBJ1-1, with no clear D. CDR3 in amino acids: CATTWGTEAFF. The CDR3 coding sequence is TGTGCCACCACTTGGGGCACTGAAGCTTTCTTT.